The 30 T cell receptor beta chains in this list originate from one sample, sequenced in a study of shared T cell receptors in the human thymus. Profiled with immunoSEQ multiplex PCR; TCRdb holds only in-frame clones, not every one. The data contain under 850,000 clones, roughly 88% of them seen just once; the ten biggest clones take up around 0.0099%. These data also formed part of another study, on human thymus T cells.

The specimen was thymocytes. Receptor source: a boy under two years old with a congenital heart defect.

The V gene is TRBV7-8, the J gene TRBJ2-2, with 8 bases matching TRBD2. With V trimmed by 5 bases and J by 0 bases, 2 bases remained unmatched. The germline V gene encodes CDR1 SGHVS and CDR2 FQNEAQ. The CDR3 loop spans 15 amino acids. The CDR3 region is CASSLLAANTGELFF. CDR3 DNA sequence: TGTGCCAGCAGCCTACTAGCGGCGAACACCGGGGAGCTGTTTTTT.

The gene calls are TRBV14 and TRBJ2-7; 8 nucleotides agree with TRBD1. V dropped 3 bases and J dropped 1; count of bases not matched to a gene: 2. This CDR3 is 14 amino acids long. The germline V gene encodes CDR1 SGHDN and CDR2 FVKESK. The CDR3 is CASSQWTGSYEQYF. The DNA for the CDR3 is TGTGCCAGCAGCCAGTGGACAGGGTCCTACGAGCAGTACTTC.

The CDR3 DNA sequence: TGCAGCGCCTACCGGACTAAGGAGGCTTTCTTT. It is translated as CSAYRTKEAFF. The chain joins TRBV29-1 to TRBJ1-1; no reliable D call. The V end lost 7 bases, the J end lost 11 bases, and 17 bases lay between the germline ends. Germline loops: CDR1 SQVTM, CDR2 ANQGSEA. The length of the CDR3 is 11 residues.

The CDR3: CATLGQGEVEQYF. As DNA, the CDR3 is TGTGCCACCCTGGGACAGGGGGAGGTCGAGCAGTACTTC. V usage is TRBV27 and J usage is TRBJ2-7, with TRBD1 matching 11 bases. V shed 10 bases and J 6 bases; nucleotides not matched to a gene: 8. This CDR3 has 13 amino acids. From germline, CDR1 is MNHEY and CDR2 SMNVEV (reference sequence).

The CDR3 nucleotides are TGTGCCAGCAGCTTAGGCCGAAGGACAACCTACGAGCAGTACTTC. It is translated as CASSLGRRTTYEQYF. This rearrangement joins TRBV7-9 to TRBJ2-7; tentative D call: TRBD1 (5 bases). This CDR3 has 15 amino acids. Trimming shortened V by 1 base and J by 2 bases, and 12 bases separated the two germline ends. Germline loops: CDR1 SEHNR, CDR2 FQNEAQ (reference sequence).

This chain uses TRBV6-1 with TRBJ2-5; TRBD2 matches 9 bases. This CDR3 spans 16 amino acids. The germline gives CDR1 MNHNS, CDR2 SASEGT. V gave up 3 bases and J gave up 5 bases; unmatched junction bases: 10. This CDR3 is CASSEATGLARETQYF. CDR3 in DNA: TGTGCCAGCAGTGAGGCTACGGGACTAGCCAGGGAGACCCAGTACTTC.

This clone was observed a single time. V and J are TRBV7-2 and TRBJ2-5, with TRBD2 identical over 14 bases. Germline-derived CDR1 and CDR2 are SGHTA and FQGNSA. J was trimmed by 4 bases and V by 5 bases; bases with no gene match: 3. The CDR3 is 15 residues long. This CDR3 is CASSPGLAGVETQYF. Here the CDR3 DNA reads TGTGCCAGCAGCCCGGGACTAGCGGGAGTAGAGACCCAGTACTTC.

The chain carries TRBV10-3 and TRBJ2-7; TRBD2 aligns across 9 bases. In germline, CDR1 is ENHRY, CDR2 SYGVKD. This CDR3 region has 18 residues. The V and J ends lost 3 bases and 4 bases, in that order; junction bases with no gene match: 16. In nucleotides, the CDR3 is TGTGCCATCAGTGACCCACCGAAGGCGGCTAGCGGGATTTACGAGCAGTACTTC. Protein product: CAISDPPKAASGIYEQYF.

This clone was counted a single time. V and J are TRBV2 and TRBJ2-7; D unresolved. This CDR3 spans 11 amino acids. Germline V gene sequence: CDR1 SNHLY, CDR2 FYNNEI. V lost 6 bases, J lost 4 bases, and 7 bases lay in between. The CDR3 reads CASSPQYEQYF. As DNA, the CDR3 is TGTGCCAGCAGCCCCCAGTACGAGCAGTACTTC.

The chain combines TRBV7-2 with TRBJ2-7, with 11 bases that match TRBD2. This CDR3 spans 14 amino acids. In germline, CDR1 is SGHTA, CDR2 FQGNSA. V dropped 4 bases and J dropped 3; count of bases not matched to a gene: 2. In nucleotides, the CDR3 is TGTGCCAGCAGCTCTAGCGGGAGGATCTACGAGCAGTACTTC. Encoded protein: CASSSSGRIYEQYF. Full variable domain (outside the CDR3, taken from reference TRBV7-2 and TRBJ2-7): GAGVSQSPSNKVTEKGKDVELRCDPISGHTALYWYRQSLGQGLEFLIYFQGNSAPDKSGLPSDRFSAERTGGSVSTLTIQRTQQEDSAVYLCASSSSGRIYEQYFGPGTRLTVT.

The CDR3: CASSSGTGSTAYEQYF. CDR3 DNA sequence: TGTGCCAGCAGCTCGGGGACAGGCTCGACAGCCTACGAGCAGTACTTC. This chain uses TRBV11-2 with TRBJ2-7, with 8 bases fitting TRBD1. Germline CDR1 is SGHAT and CDR2 is FQNNGV. V trimming: 4 bases; J trimming: 2 bases; junction bases outside the gene matches: 10. The CDR3 is 16 residues long.

Notes on this clone: Within the sample, other DNA sequences also encode this same CDR3. V gene TRBV27 combines with J gene TRBJ1-5, with D unclear. CDR3 length: 14 amino acids. The ends were cut back, 6 bases at V and 0 bases at J, with 9 bases in the middle. Germline values: CDR1 MNHEY, CDR2 SMNVEV (reference sequence). This CDR3 reads CASSSGVSNQPQHF. CDR3 bases: TGTGCCAGCAGCAGCGGGGTTAGCAATCAGCCCCAGCATTTT.

CDR3 residues: CASGQTGDGEKLFF. For the CDR3, the DNA is TGTGCTAGTGGACAGACAGGGGATGGAGAAAAACTGTTTTTT. This rearrangement joins TRBV12-5 to TRBJ1-4; TRBD1 aligns across 8 bases. CDR1 is LGHNT, CDR2 FRNRAP, per germline. The CDR3 contains 14 residues. V lost 6 bases and J lost 8; bases outside the gene matches: 8. The full variable domain, its missing parts supplied by reference TRBV12-5 and TRBJ1-4, is DARVTQTPRHKVTEMGQEVTMRCQPILGHNTVFWYRQTMMQGLELLAYFRNRAPLDDSGMPKDRFSAEMPDATLATLKIQPSEPRDSAVYFCASGQTGDGEKLFFGSGTQLSVL.

V and J are TRBV14 and TRBJ2-3, with 10 nucleotides matching TRBD1. Per the germline V gene, CDR1 is SGHDN and CDR2 is FVKESK. The CDR3 length is 16 residues. Trimming at V came to 4 bases and at J to 3 bases, leaving 7 bases not matched to a gene. CDR3 loop: CASSPRDRGLTDTQYF. The CDR3 nucleotides read TGTGCCAGCAGCCCCCGGGACAGGGGTTTAACAGATACGCAGTATTTT.

The chain recombines TRBV5-1 with TRBJ2-7, with D maybe TRBD1 (5 bases). Germline loops: CDR1 SGHRS, CDR2 YFSETQ. The length of the CDR3 is 19 residues. Trimming stripped 0 bases from V and 1 base from J, with 23 bases between. CDR3: CASSLGPSCDSAISYEQYF. In DNA form, the CDR3 reads TGCGCCAGCAGCTTGGGCCCCTCCTGTGACAGTGCGATTTCCTACGAGCAGTACTTC.

V usage is TRBV7-2 and J usage is TRBJ2-7, with TRBD1 matching 8 bases. CDR3 size: 16 residues. Trimming took 5 bases from V and 1 from J; bases not matched to a gene: 10. Germline V CDR1 and CDR2: SGHTA, FQGNSA. The CDR3 DNA reads as TGTGCCAGCAGCCGATTGGGGGACAGGCGATCCTACGAGCAGTACTTC. Translation: CASSRLGDRRSYEQYF. Variable domain in full (rest from reference TRBV7-2 and TRBJ2-7): GAGVSQSPSNKVTEKGKDVELRCDPISGHTALYWYRQSLGQGLEFLIYFQGNSAPDKSGLPSDRFSAERTGGSVSTLTIQRTQQEDSAVYLCASSRLGDRRSYEQYFGPGTRLTVT.

The V gene is TRBV9, the J gene TRBJ1-4; a possible D gene is TRBD1 (6 bases). CDR1 and CDR2 from the germline V gene are SGDLS and YYNGEE. V was trimmed by 4 bases and J by 4 bases, leaving 11 bases between them. CDR3 size: 14 residues. The CDR3 DNA reads as TGTGCCAGCAGCCCATCAGGGGTTAATGAAAAACTGTTTTTT. Translation: CASSPSGVNEKLFF.

The chain couples TRBV10-3 to TRBJ1-5, with D unresolved. The V gene lost 2 bases and the J gene lost 3 bases, with 8 bases spanning the gap. This CDR3 contains 14 residues. Germline assignment: CDR1 ENHRY and CDR2 SYGVKD. The CDR3 is CAISERQDNQPQHF. Written as DNA, the CDR3 is TGTGCCATCAGTGAGCGGCAGGACAATCAGCCCCAGCATTTT.

The chain is built from TRBV6-5 and TRBJ2-5, with D possibly TRBD2 on 6 matching bases. CDR1 and CDR2 (germline): MNHEY, SVGAGI. The CDR3 covers 14 residues. The ends were cut back, 6 bases at V and 2 bases at J, with 13 bases in the middle. DNA of the CDR3: TGTGCCAGCAGCGGGATAGGGACTCAAGAGACCCAGTACTTC. Translated, it gives CASSGIGTQETQYF.

The V gene is TRBV6-1, the J gene TRBJ2-3; 7 bases are shared with TRBD1. Trimming cost V 2 bases and J 6 bases; bases outside gene matches: 8. Germline V gene lookup returns CDR1 MNHNS and CDR2 SASEGT. This CDR3 spans 15 amino acids. The CDR3: CASSERDPRGDTQYF. DNA for the CDR3: TGTGCCAGCAGTGAAAGGGACCCCAGGGGGGATACGCAGTATTTT.

V is TRBV7-6 and J is TRBJ2-7; tentative D call: TRBD2 (5 bases). The CDR3 is 13 residues long. Looked up from germline, CDR1 is SGHVS and CDR2 is FNYEAQ. V was clipped by 3 bases and J by 3 bases, with 9 bases between them. The CDR3 here is CASSLGGFYEQYF. In nucleotides, the CDR3 is TGTGCCAGCAGCTTGGGCGGGTTCTACGAGCAGTACTTC.

The chain couples TRBV5-1 to TRBJ2-1, with D possibly being TRBD2 (6 bases). The CDR3 consists of 16 residues. Trimming pared 5 bases from V and 7 bases from J, leaving 22 bases between. CDR1 SGHRS and CDR2 YFSETQ come from the germline V gene. CDR3: CASRAHLAGIENEQFF. The CDR3 nucleotides are TGCGCCAGCAGAGCCCATTTGGCGGGAATTGAGAATGAGCAGTTCTTC.

The chain carries TRBV4-3 and TRBJ2-1, with TRBD2 identical over 7 bases. With 6 bases clipped from V and 5 bases from J, the junction kept 7 bases outside the gene matches. Germline V gene sequence: CDR1 LGHNA, CDR2 YSLEER. This CDR3 contains 14 residues. The CDR3: CASSPGGRHNEQFF. The CDR3 DNA follows: TGCGCCAGCAGTCCGGGCGGGAGACACAATGAGCAGTTCTTC.

The chain uses TRBV5-1 and TRBJ2-5; D may be TRBD2 (6 bases). The germline gives CDR1 SGHRS, CDR2 YFSETQ. V shed 4 bases and J shed 2 bases, with 15 bases lying between them. CDR3 size: 15 residues. Written as DNA, the CDR3 is TGCGCCAGCAGCCCCCAGTGGGGGGTACAAGAGACCCAGTACTTC. As protein: CASSPQWGVQETQYF.

The CDR3, as DNA: TGTGCCAGCAGTGACACTAGCGCCAAAGGTCTGCACGAGCAGTACTTC. Protein: CASSDTSAKGLHEQYF. The chain recombines TRBV6-1 with TRBJ2-7; 7 positions agree with TRBD2. Germline CDR1 is MNHNS and CDR2 is SASEGT. Germline trimming cut 3 bases from V and 5 bases from J; bases unmatched to any gene: 13. This CDR3 region has 16 residues.

This chain uses TRBV27 with TRBJ2-5; 9 nucleotides agree with TRBD1. This CDR3 is built from 15 residues. CDR1 and CDR2 (germline): MNHEY, SMNVEV (reference sequence). The ends lost 6 bases at V and 3 bases at J; junction bases unmatched: 8. CDR3 DNA sequence: TGTGCCAGCAGCCCCGGGACAGGGAGGAAAGAGACCCAGTACTTC. Its translation is CASSPGTGRKETQYF.

This chain uses TRBV5-1 with TRBJ2-7; 8 bases line up with TRBD2. The V and J ends lost 0 bases and 5 bases, in that order; junction bases with no gene match: 10. Germline V gene data show CDR1 as SGHRS and CDR2 as YFSETQ. CDR3 length: 16 residues. The CDR3 DNA reads as TGCGCCAGCAGCTTGGCCTGGCTAGCGGGCCCCCACGAGCAGTACTTC. Its protein product is CASSLAWLAGPHEQYF.

The J gene is TRBJ2-7, the V gene TRBV15, with TRBD1 matching over 7 bases. V lost 5 bases and J lost 1; bases outside the gene matches: 5. The CDR3 runs 14 residues. Germline CDR1 LNHNV, CDR2 YYDKDF (reference sequence). The CDR3 loop is CATSVTGNSYEQYF. As DNA, the CDR3 is TGTGCCACCAGCGTGACAGGGAATTCCTACGAGCAGTACTTC.

V gene TRBV19 combines with J gene TRBJ1-1; perhaps TRBD1 as D (5 bases). Germline V CDR1 and CDR2: LNHDA, SQIVND (reference sequence). The CDR3 extends over 13 amino acids. The V end lost 7 bases, the J end lost 1 base, and 10 bases lay between the germline ends. DNA for the CDR3: TGTGCCAGTATGGGGGGAGGGAACACTGAAGCTTTCTTT. Its translation is CASMGGGNTEAFF.

The chain carries TRBV5-4 and TRBJ2-1; 14 nucleotides agree with TRBD2. Germline assignment: CDR1 SGHNT and CDR2 YYREEE (reference sequence). J gave up 4 bases and V 2 bases, and 8 bases lay outside the gene matches. This CDR3 contains 18 residues. The CDR3 protein is CASSFGLAGGRSYNEQFF. The CDR3 nucleotides read TGTGCCAGCAGCTTTGGACTAGCGGGAGGCCGTTCTTACAATGAGCAGTTCTTC.